Listed below are T cell receptor beta chains from one sample, sequenced in a study of PD-L1 blockade in urothelial cancer. Sequencing was performed with immunoSEQ multiplex PCR; in TCRdb, only in-frame clones are kept and a portion is missing. In the table there are under 60,000 clones, approximately 79% of which are singletons. This sample comprised PBMCs, obtained around atezolizumab (anti-PD-L1) treatment. All receptors come from a man in his 70s with urothelial cancer. Each CDR3 is given without its conserved first and last residue.

ASSLSGMRNTGELF,TRBJ2-2,TRBV5-1
ASSLRATDTQY,TRBJ2-3,TRBV11-3
ASSLRLAGTGELF,TRBJ2-2,TRBV7-6
ASSDGGEQF,TRBJ2-1,TRBV19
ASSFGLVGQANYGYT,TRBJ1-2,TRBV5-6
ASRGAGETQY,TRBJ2-5,TRBV9
ASSLESNRAGYT,TRBJ1-2,TRBV7-2
ASSLDTRGGYT,TRBJ1-2,TRBV5-6
ASSSQGVNYGYT,TRBJ1-2,TRBV5-1
ASSSRTVLSGYT,TRBJ1-2,TRBV2
ASSYWGESF,TRBJ1-1,TRBV6-5
ASSLAGTDTQY,TRBJ2-3,TRBV5-1
ASSSGLPNEQF,TRBJ2-1,TRBV5-4
ASSPEGNTIY,TRBJ1-3,TRBV18
ASSLRETYEQY,TRBJ2-7,TRBV27
ASSVVPDRAPYGYT,TRBJ1-2,TRBV9
AISSGTGSIEQY,TRBJ2-7,TRBV10-3
ASSALAGGSYEQY,TRBJ2-7,TRBV5-1
ASSLVWGQGSGTDTQY,TRBJ2-3,TRBV5-1
AWSVGQHTDTQY,TRBJ2-3,TRBV30
ATSKEAGLPPFGANVLT,TRBJ2-6,TRBV15
ASGRQGRGLAGGHGELF,TRBJ2-2,TRBV27
ASSQDEEGPNYGYT,TRBJ1-2,TRBV4-3
ASSSTGVGEKLF,TRBJ1-4,TRBV5-1
ASTNRGSYNEQF,TRBJ2-1,TRBV2
ASSQGLNTEAF,TRBJ1-1,TRBV18
ASSSGTSGGRSYNEQF,TRBJ2-1,TRBV5-1
ASAPSGGQETQY,TRBJ2-5,TRBV12-5
ASSVLEATEAF,TRBJ1-1,TRBV6-1
ASSRGLAAYEQY,TRBJ2-7,TRBV7-8
ASSLTVRTTGELF,TRBJ2-2,TRBV27
ASSKRAGASPAYNEQF,TRBJ2-1,TRBV7-8
ASSLISGGINTEAF,TRBJ1-1,TRBV7-9
ASSLGGSGANVLT,TRBJ2-6,TRBV28
ASSLVGQGGEQY,TRBJ2-7,TRBV5-6
SVEYEASYEQY,TRBJ2-7,TRBV29-1
AWTGQGNTEAF,TRBJ1-1,TRBV30